These 10 T cell receptor beta chains share one sample of origin, sequenced in a study of blood T cell repertoires in COVID-19 (dated by TCRdb to the early 2020s). The library was generated by the immunoSEQ multiplex PCR assay. TCRdb took this table from immuneACCESS and kept in-frame rearrangements with V and J called. Such tables lack part of the clones; where checked against another copy, unresolved V genes explain under half of the gap, and the rest is unexplained. Across this sample there are around 100,000 clones, with approximately 92% seen only once. The top ten clones comprise roughly 5% of the sample. Sequencing was done on a sample of peripheral blood. These receptor sequences come from a man between 65 and 79 years old with acute or convalescent COVID-19.

Here the CDR3 DNA reads TGTGCCAGCAGCAGTCTAGCGGGAGTAGGTGAGCAGTTCTTC. Protein product: CASSSLAGVGEQFF. The chain couples TRBV3-1 (or the pseudogene TRBV3-2) to TRBJ2-1; 10 nucleotides agree with TRBD2. The CDR3 contains 14 residues. In germline, CDR1 is LGHDT, CDR2 YNNKEL (reference sequence). Unmatched junction bases numbered 7, after V lost 5 bases and J lost 9 bases.

This chain connects TRBV28 to TRBJ1-1; the match to TRBD1 covers 9 bases. The germline gives CDR1 MDHEN, CDR2 SYDVKM. The V and J ends lost 4 bases and 5 bases, in that order; junction bases with no gene match: 11. This CDR3 region has 16 residues. This CDR3 is CASSSLTGGAVTEAFF. CDR3 DNA: TGTGCCAGCAGTTCCCTTACAGGGGGCGCAGTTACTGAAGCTTTCTTT.

The chain carries TRBV6-5 and TRBJ2-1; D is perhaps TRBD1 (6 bases). V was clipped by 6 bases and J by 5 bases, with 14 bases between them. The germline CDR1 and CDR2 sequences are MNHEY and SVGAGI. This CDR3 region has 14 residues. The CDR3 bases are TGTGCCAGCAGCCACGGGACACTTAACAATGAGCAGTTCTTC. It encodes CASSHGTLNNEQFF.

J is TRBJ1-1 and V is TRBV29-1; D is perhaps TRBD1 (5 bases). The CDR3 sequence is 14 residues long. CDR1 and CDR2 from the germline V gene are SQVTM and ANQGSEA. Trimming took 2 bases from V and 5 from J, leaving 15 bases between them. The CDR3 DNA follows: TGCAGCGTTGAAACCGGGGGGGTGCGGACTGAAGCTTTCTTT. Its protein product is CSVETGGVRTEAFF.

V gene TRBV30 combines with J gene TRBJ1-2; a weak D match, TRBD1 (6 bases). The V gene's germline CDR1 is GTSNPN and CDR2 SVGIG (reference sequence). This CDR3 has 14 amino acids. The V end was cut by 0 bases, the J end by 5 bases, with 13 bases between. The CDR3 region has the DNA TGTGCCTGGAGTGTGTACAGGGTTAGTTATGGCTACACCTTC. Its translation is CAWSVYRVSYGYTF.

The rearrangement links TRBV5-4 to TRBJ2-2, with TRBD2 matching 12 bases. V lost 4 bases, J lost 2 bases, and 6 bases stayed unmatched. The germline V gene has CDR1 SGHNT and CDR2 YYREEE (reference sequence). CDR3 length: 17 residues. CDR3 protein: CASSGGTSGRNTGELFF. The CDR3 DNA is TGTGCCAGCAGCGGAGGGACTAGCGGGCGAAACACCGGGGAGCTGTTTTTT.

This rearrangement joins TRBV6-5 to TRBJ2-2, with TRBD2 as a possible D gene (6 bases). The CDR3 length is 15 residues. Trimming removed 6 bases from V and 5 bases from J, with 16 bases in between. In germline, CDR1 is MNHEY, CDR2 SVGAGI. The DNA of the CDR3 is TGTGCCAGCAGCCGACGCTACCGGGGGACCGGGGAGCTGTTTTTT. Protein sequence: CASSRRYRGTGELFF.

This chain joins TRBV20-1 and TRBJ1-2, with no clear D. Trimming cost V 3 bases and J 6 bases, with 8 bases left between them. In germline, CDR1 is DFQATT, CDR2 SNEGSKA (reference sequence). The CDR3 runs 11 residues. The CDR3 DNA sequence: TGCAGTGCTAGTTTGGGCAATGGCTACACCTTC. Translated, it gives CSASLGNGYTF.

The gene calls are TRBV2 and TRBJ1-5, with D possibly matching TRBD1 (5 bases). This CDR3 has 14 amino acids. Deletions cut 5 bases from V and 4 bases from J, with 12 bases between. The germline CDR1 and CDR2 sequences are SNHLY and FYNNEI. CDR3 bases: TGTGCCAGCAGTTCCCTTAGGGGAAATCAGCCCCAGCATTTT. This encodes CASSSLRGNQPQHF.

The rearrangement links TRBV27 to TRBJ2-7, with D perhaps TRBD1 (5 bases). Trimming took off 7 bases at V and 1 base at J, with 11 bases between the two ends. The germline V gene has CDR1 MNHEY and CDR2 SMNVEV (reference sequence). CDR3 size: 13 residues. The CDR3 DNA reads as TGTGCCAGCAAGGGTCAGGGTTCCTACGAGCAGTACTTC. Translated: CASKGQGSYEQYF.